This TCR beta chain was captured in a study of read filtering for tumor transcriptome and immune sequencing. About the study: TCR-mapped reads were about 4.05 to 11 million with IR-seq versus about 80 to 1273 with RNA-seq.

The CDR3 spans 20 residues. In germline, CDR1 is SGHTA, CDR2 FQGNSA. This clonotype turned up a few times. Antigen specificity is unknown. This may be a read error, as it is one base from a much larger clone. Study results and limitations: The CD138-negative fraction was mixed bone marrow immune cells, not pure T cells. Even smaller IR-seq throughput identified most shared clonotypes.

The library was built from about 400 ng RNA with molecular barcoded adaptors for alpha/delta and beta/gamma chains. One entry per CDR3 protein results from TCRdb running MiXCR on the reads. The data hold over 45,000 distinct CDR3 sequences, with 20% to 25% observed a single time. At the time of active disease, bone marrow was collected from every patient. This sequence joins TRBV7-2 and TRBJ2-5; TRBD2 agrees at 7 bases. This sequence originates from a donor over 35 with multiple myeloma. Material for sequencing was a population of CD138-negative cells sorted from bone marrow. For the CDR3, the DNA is TGTGCCAGCAGCTCCACGACGGTTTCTGGCCGCGGGGGAATGAGGGAGACCCAGTGCTTC. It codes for CASSSTTVSGRGGMRETQCF.